This T cell receptor (beta chain) originates from a study of TIL therapy for anti-PD-1-resistant metastatic lung cancer. Study at large: Four tumors were EGFR-mutant and two were ALK-rearranged. Tumors carried a median about 1.5 non-synonymous mutations per megabase.

Sequencing used immunoSEQ v3. Assay used: immunoSEQ multiplex PCR; TCRdb lists only in-frame clones, some missing. Altogether about 10,000 clones are present, 55% to 60% being singletons, with the ten largest covering approximately 13%. Concerning this clone itself: Its matching antigen is unknown.

Regarding the study as a whole: Many TIL product clones were absent from baseline tumor, suggesting clonal contraction.

Stated time point: pre-treatment sample, taken before nivolumab and TIL therapy. The tumor samples were excised metastases, mostly pleural nodules or supraclavicular lymph nodes. Adults with stage 4 NSCLC were enrolled in a phase I trial. Losses at the gene ends were 5 bases for V and 2 bases for J; bases not matched to a gene: 4. The CDR3 runs to 15 residues. Germline lookup yields CDR1 SEHNR and CDR2 FQNEAQ (reference sequence). This clonotype was obtained from a person aged 25 to 79 with non-small cell lung cancer. The chain has TRBV7-9 and TRBJ2-1; 9 nucleotides align to TRBD2. Sample: tumor tissue, taken at baseline. CDR3 sequence (DNA): TGTGCCAGCAGCGTGATAGCGGGAGCCTACAATGAGCAGTTCTTC. As protein: CASSVIAGAYNEQFF.